These T cell receptor beta chains were read from a single sample in a study of blood T cell repertoires in COVID-19. Sequencing was performed with immunoSEQ multiplex PCR; in TCRdb, only in-frame clones are kept and a portion is missing. Of around 150,000 clones in the sample, roughly 90% were seen once. The sequenced sample consisted of peripheral blood. These receptors were collected from a woman aged 55 to 70 who had recovered from COVID-19. The CDR3 runs from the conserved cysteine through the conserved F or W. The order of the fields is D gene, J gene, V gene, clone size, CDR3 DNA, CDR3 protein. A D gene is named only where the DNA matches it firmly. Part of the rows lack a size; the others show once, few, many or a class for expanded clones.

d_call: NA
j_call: TRBJ2-7
v_call: TRBV7-9
clone_size: once
cdr3_nt: TGTGCCAGCAGCCAGAGAGGGGTACCAGGGGCCTCCTACGAGCAGTACTTC
cdr3_aa: CASSQRGVPGASYEQYF

d_call: NA
j_call: TRBJ1-1
v_call: TRBV5-4
clone_size: NA
cdr3_nt: TGTGCCAGCAGCCGGGAAACGAGGGCAAACACTGAAGCTTTCTTT
cdr3_aa: CASSRETRANTEAFF

d_call: TRBD2
j_call: TRBJ2-7
v_call: TRBV6-1
clone_size: NA
cdr3_nt: TGTGCCAGCAGTGGTCACCCCAGATCAGCGGGGGGCACCTACGAGCAGTACTTC
cdr3_aa: CASSGHPRSAGGTYEQYF

d_call: NA
j_call: TRBJ2-7
v_call: TRBV28
clone_size: NA
cdr3_nt: TGTGCCAGCAGGACCCCCCAGGGCCCCTACGAGCAGTACTTC
cdr3_aa: CASRTPQGPYEQYF

d_call: NA
j_call: TRBJ2-7
v_call: TRBV19
clone_size: NA
cdr3_nt: TGTGCCAGTAGACATATCGGGGATTACGAGCAGTACTTC
cdr3_aa: CASRHIGDYEQYF

d_call: TRBD1
j_call: TRBJ2-4
v_call: TRBV6-5
clone_size: NA
cdr3_nt: TGTGCCAGCAGTTACGACCGGGACAGGGGAGGGTTGGACTTC
cdr3_aa: CASSYDRDRGGLDF

d_call: NA
j_call: TRBJ2-1
v_call: TRBV6-5
clone_size: NA
cdr3_nt: TGTGCCAGCAGTTCCTCGACAGGCCTCTACAATGAGCAGTTCTTC
cdr3_aa: CASSSSTGLYNEQFF

d_call: NA
j_call: TRBJ2-3
v_call: TRBV7-3
clone_size: NA
cdr3_nt: TGTGCCAGCAGAGCCCACCAAACAGATACGCAGTATTTT
cdr3_aa: CASRAHQTDTQYF

d_call: TRBD1
j_call: TRBJ1-2
v_call: TRBV6-5
clone_size: NA
cdr3_nt: TGTGCCAGCAGTTACTCGGGGACAGGGGAGTATGGCTACACCTTC
cdr3_aa: CASSYSGTGEYGYTF

d_call: NA
j_call: TRBJ2-7
v_call: TRBV15
clone_size: NA
cdr3_nt: TGTGCCACCAGCAGAGATTCAGCGCATAGGGAGCAGTACTTC
cdr3_aa: CATSRDSAHREQYF

d_call: TRBD1
j_call: TRBJ2-7
v_call: TRBV25-1
clone_size: NA
cdr3_nt: TGTGCCAGCAGTGAAACCCCAGGACCGGGACAGGGGAAGATAGGGCAGTACTTC
cdr3_aa: CASSETPGPGQGKIGQYF

d_call: NA
j_call: TRBJ1-4
v_call: TRBV27
clone_size: NA
cdr3_nt: TGTGCCAGCAGGGCGGTTGCTAATGAAAAACTGTTTTTT
cdr3_aa: CASRAVANEKLFF

d_call: NA
j_call: TRBJ2-4
v_call: TRBV7-3
clone_size: NA
cdr3_nt: TGTGCCAGCAGCGCGGAACCTGCACAGGGCCCCAAAAACATTCAGTACTTC
cdr3_aa: CASSAEPAQGPKNIQYF

d_call: NA
j_call: TRBJ2-7
v_call: TRBV7-9
clone_size: NA
cdr3_nt: TGTGCCAGCAGCGCGACCCCGACGGCGAGCGACGAGCAGTACTTC
cdr3_aa: CASSATPTASDEQYF

d_call: TRBD2
j_call: TRBJ2-1
v_call: TRBV19
clone_size: few
cdr3_nt: TGTGCCAGTAGTATAATGCGCCTAGCGGGACTCTCCGGGAAAAATGAGCAGTTCTTC
cdr3_aa: CASSIMRLAGLSGKNEQFF

d_call: TRBD1
j_call: TRBJ2-2
v_call: TRBV5-5
clone_size: NA
cdr3_nt: TGTGCCAGCAGCTTTGGGGGCCGACAGGGCCAGGGGACCGGGGAGCTGTTTTTT
cdr3_aa: CASSFGGRQGQGTGELFF

d_call: NA
j_call: TRBJ2-5
v_call: TRBV2
clone_size: once
cdr3_nt: TGTGCCAGCACTTTTATGATGGCAGGTCAGGAGACCCAGTACTTC
cdr3_aa: CASTFMMAGQETQYF

d_call: TRBD1
j_call: TRBJ2-5
v_call: TRBV5-1
clone_size: NA
cdr3_nt: TGCGCCAGCAGTCCTGAGGGGGCTAGGGGGACCCAGTACTTC
cdr3_aa: CASSPEGARGTQYF

d_call: NA
j_call: TRBJ2-2
v_call: TRBV28
clone_size: NA
cdr3_nt: TGTGCCAGCAGTTCACCGTCCGGCACCGGGGAGCTGTTTTTT
cdr3_aa: CASSSPSGTGELFF

d_call: TRBD2
j_call: TRBJ2-3
v_call: TRBV19
clone_size: NA
cdr3_nt: TGTGCCAGTAGGCGACTAGCGGGGGGCACAGATACGCAGTATTTT
cdr3_aa: CASRRLAGGTDTQYF

d_call: TRBD1
j_call: TRBJ2-6
v_call: TRBV5-1
clone_size: NA
cdr3_nt: TGCGCCAGCAGCCCGACAGGGGACCCCTCTGGGGCCAACGTCCTGACTTTC
cdr3_aa: CASSPTGDPSGANVLTF

d_call: TRBD1
j_call: TRBJ1-4
v_call: TRBV30
clone_size: NA
cdr3_nt: TGTGCCAGCCTCGGGACAGAAAATGAAAAACTGTTTTTT
cdr3_aa: CASLGTENEKLFF

d_call: TRBD1
j_call: TRBJ1-1
v_call: TRBV28
clone_size: NA
cdr3_nt: TGTGCCAGCACCGGGGACAGGGGAGACACTGAAGCTTTCTTT
cdr3_aa: CASTGDRGDTEAFF

d_call: NA
j_call: TRBJ1-6
v_call: TRBV11-2
clone_size: NA
cdr3_nt: TGTGCCAGCAGCTCAAAGAGGGATTCACCCCTCCACTTT
cdr3_aa: CASSSKRDSPLHF

d_call: NA
j_call: TRBJ1-6
v_call: TRBV15
clone_size: NA
cdr3_nt: TGTGCCACCAGCTTAGGACCGGGGAGGAATTCACCCCTCCACTTT
cdr3_aa: CATSLGPGRNSPLHF

d_call: NA
j_call: TRBJ1-5
v_call: TRBV28
clone_size: NA
cdr3_nt: TGTGCCAGCAGTCACGACATGAGTTATAGCAATCAGCCCCAGCATTTT
cdr3_aa: CASSHDMSYSNQPQHF

d_call: TRBD1
j_call: TRBJ1-3
v_call: TRBV9
clone_size: NA
cdr3_nt: TGTGCCAGCAGCGGACAGGGGGCGCTCGGAAACACCATATATTTT
cdr3_aa: CASSGQGALGNTIYF

d_call: NA
j_call: TRBJ1-2
v_call: TRBV14
clone_size: NA
cdr3_nt: TGTGCCAGCAGCCGAGGGACATACTATGGCTACACCTTC
cdr3_aa: CASSRGTYYGYTF